These 9 T cell receptor beta chains were sequenced from one sample in a study of blood T cell repertoires in COVID-19. TCRdb keeps only in-frame clones here, not all; method: immunoSEQ multiplex PCR. The sample contains 150,000 to 200,000 clones, nearly 80% of which appear only once. Sequencing used peripheral blood. All receptors come from a woman in her 70s with acute or convalescent COVID-19.

The V gene is TRBV6-6, the J gene TRBJ1-2; 9 positions agree with TRBD1. Germline V gene lookup returns CDR1 MNHNY and CDR2 SVGAGI (reference sequence). The J segment lost 3 bases and the V segment lost 3 bases, leaving 8 bases of the junction unmatched. CDR3 length equals 16 residues. CDR3 loop: CASSYVGTGIYYGYTF. The CDR3 DNA is TGTGCCAGCAGTTATGTAGGGACAGGGATCTACTATGGCTACACCTTC.

The genes are TRBV6-2 or TRBV6-3 and TRBJ2-5; D ambiguous. Germline assignment: CDR1 MNHEY and CDR2 SVGEGT. V lost 2 bases, J lost 4 bases, and 8 bases lay in between. The CDR3 is made up of 13 amino acids. CDR3: CASSYGPGETQYF. The CDR3 coding sequence is TGTGCCAGCAGTTACGGGCCAGGAGAGACCCAGTACTTC.

This clone has just a few counts. The CDR3: CASSLDKGTGEAYEQYF. The CDR3 bases are TGCGCCAGCAGCTTGGATAAAGGGACAGGGGAGGCCTACGAGCAGTACTTC. The chain uses TRBV5-1 and TRBJ2-7; 10 bases align to TRBD1. The CDR3 has 17 residues. Trimming removed 0 bases from V and 2 bases from J; junction bases left unmatched: 8. Germline CDR1 is SGHRS and CDR2 is YFSETQ.

The V call is TRBV10-2, the J call TRBJ1-5, with D possibly TRBD1 on 5 matching bases. Germline loops: CDR1 WSHSY, CDR2 SAAADI. Trimming removed 2 bases at V and 5 bases at J, with 13 bases between. CDR3 size: 15 residues. CDR3: CASSEGWGEDQPQHF. The CDR3 nucleotides are TGCGCCAGCAGTGAGGGGTGGGGGGAGGATCAGCCCCAGCATTTT.

The J gene is TRBJ2-7, the V gene TRBV7-2; 13 positions match TRBD2. The CDR3 has 18 amino acids. The germline gives CDR1 SGHTA, CDR2 FQGNSA. The V and J ends lost 6 bases and 1 base, in that order; junction bases with no gene match: 12. This CDR3 reads CASRRAGTSGMTSYEQYF. DNA for the CDR3: TGTGCCAGCAGACGCGCCGGGACTAGCGGGATGACGTCCTACGAGCAGTACTTC.

The J gene is TRBJ1-1, the V gene TRBV7-9; 10 bases line up with TRBD1. Germline CDR1 reads SEHNR; CDR2 reads FQNEAQ (reference sequence). This CDR3 contains 14 residues. V was pared by 4 bases and J by 6 bases, with 5 bases of the junction left unmatched. CDR3: CASSSGTGASEAFF. The CDR3 DNA reads as TGTGCCAGCAGCTCCGGGACAGGGGCCTCTGAAGCTTTCTTT.

The chain recombines TRBV19 with TRBJ1-5; a weak D match, TRBD1 (6 bases). V was cut by 5 bases and J by 6 bases, with 14 bases left in between. Germline CDR1 reads LNHDA; CDR2 reads SQIVND (reference sequence). The CDR3 spans 14 residues. In DNA form, the CDR3 reads TGTGCCAGTAGTTTTCAGGGACAAGGTCAGCCCCAGCATTTT. Residues: CASSFQGQGQPQHF.

This chain uses TRBV7-6 with TRBJ1-2, with D uncertain. The germline CDR1 and CDR2 sequences are SGHVS and FNYEAQ. This CDR3 spans 15 amino acids. The V end was cut by 1 base, the J end by 8 bases, with 17 bases between. The CDR3 nucleotides are TGTGCCAGCAGCTTAGAGCGGGCGGGTTTGGAAGGCTACACCTTC. This codes for CASSLERAGLEGYTF. Variable domain in full (rest from reference TRBV7-6 and TRBJ1-2): GAGVSQSPRYKVTKRGQDVALRCDPISGHVSLYWYRQALGQGPEFLTYFNYEAQQDKSGLPNDRFSAERPEGSISTLTIQRTEQRDSAMYRCASSLERAGLEGYTFGSGTRLTVV.

The genes are TRBV12-5 and TRBJ1-2, with TRBD1 matching 10 bases. The CDR3 spans 16 residues. Trimming cost V 1 base and J 3 bases; bases outside gene matches: 5. CDR1 and CDR2 from the germline V gene are LGHNT and FRNRAP. CDR3 coding DNA: TGTGCTAGTGGTTTGGGGGACAGGGGAGATTACTATGGCTACACCTTC. Translation: CASGLGDRGDYYGYTF.